This T cell receptor (beta chain) was captured by sequencing in a study of CD8+CD57+ T cells in acquired aplastic anemia (dated by TCRdb to 2016 to 2019). About the full investigation: A mean of about 3.2 ug of DNA, ranging from roughly 0.18 to 30 ug, was extracted from sorted CD4+ and CD8+ cells. CD8+CD57+ expansion was defined as a frequency above the mean frequency observed in healthy subjects.

Genomic DNA served as template for TCR beta VDJ combination and CDR3 sequence profiling. TCR repertoire sequencing was run on an Illumina HiSeq 2000. In the paper's pipeline: TRBV/TRBJ rearrangement plots, CDR3 size and DJ length profiles, and Simpson's diversity index were used to assess repertoires. Whichever DNA sequence was most abundant in the deep sequencing data was defined as the immunodominant clone. CDR3 amino acid sequences were checked for sharing across subjects and were also compared against the VDJdb database and published repertoires. Using fastp trimming at Q25 and MiXCR clonotype assembly, TCRdb reanalyzed the public sequencing data and kept in-frame beta chains. Identical CDR3 protein sequences are pooled into one entry, listed with their most common genes and DNA. TCRdb's processing, not the study's, gives the V and J calls here. The table for this sample lists under 350,000 distinct CDR3 sequences; about three fifths of them were counted only once. 1.3% of the sample lies in the top ten.

Many counts were recorded for this clonotype. Its target antigen remains unknown. No base-level quality is on record; no much larger clone is a single base apart. Results and caveats for the whole study, not just this receptor: CD8+ Simpson's diversity did not differ significantly between patients and healthy controls (P=0.060). Some 30 CD8+ CDR3 sequences were found to be shared between patients and controls, but these sequences appeared to be highly expressed in patients and within the immunodominant clones of the patients.

For CDR1 and CDR2, the germline V gene lists SGHTA and FQGNSA. V is reduced by 1 base and J by 10 bases, leaving a spacing of 11 bases between them. The cysteine opens and the phenylalanine closes a CDR3 of 14 amino acids. The read is trimmed to its CDR3 DNA, 42 bases read in frame from base 1. Patients chosen for sequencing had shown expansion of CD8+CD57+ cells by flow cytometry. Severe acquired aplastic anemia was diagnosed in all patients according to International Study of Aplastic Anemia and Agranulocytosis and Camitta criteria. At the time blood was sampled, none of the patients had received any therapy. In the study, sorted CD4+ and CD8+ blood T cells from patients with severe aplastic anemia and from healthy subjects underwent deep sequencing of TCR repertoires. Patients were enrolled in the USA under clinicaltrials.gov protocols 00001620, 01623167, 00001397, 00071045, 00081523 and 00961064. Ficoll-Paque density gradient centrifugation was used to isolate peripheral blood mononuclear cells. Before DNA extraction, CD4+ and CD8+ T cells were sorted with FACS or magnetic beads.

Sequenced material: sorted CD4+, CD8+, or CD8+CD57+ T cells (not recorded which) from PBMCs. The TCR originated in a human donor with aplastic anemia. The V and J segments used are TRBV7-2 and TRBJ1-6; the D gene is perhaps TRBD1, from 5 matching bases. The CDR3 protein is CASSLVGVNSPLHF. The base sequence is TGTGCCAGCAGCTTAGTAGGGGTTAACTCACCCCTCCACTTT.